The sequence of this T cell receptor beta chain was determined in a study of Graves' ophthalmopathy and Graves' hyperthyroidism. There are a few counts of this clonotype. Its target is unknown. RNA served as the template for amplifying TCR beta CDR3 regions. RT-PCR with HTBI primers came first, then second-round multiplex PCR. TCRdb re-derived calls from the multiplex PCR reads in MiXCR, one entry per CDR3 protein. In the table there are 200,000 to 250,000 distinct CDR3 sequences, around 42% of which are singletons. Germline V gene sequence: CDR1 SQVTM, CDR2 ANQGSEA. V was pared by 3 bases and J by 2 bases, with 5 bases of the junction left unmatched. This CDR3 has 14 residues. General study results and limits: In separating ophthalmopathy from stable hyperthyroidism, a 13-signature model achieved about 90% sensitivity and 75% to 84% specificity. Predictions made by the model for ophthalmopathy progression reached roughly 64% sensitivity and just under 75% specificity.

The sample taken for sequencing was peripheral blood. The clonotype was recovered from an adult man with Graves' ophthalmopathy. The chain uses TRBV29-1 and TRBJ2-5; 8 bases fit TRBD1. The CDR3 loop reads CSVETWDRQETQYF. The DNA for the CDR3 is TGCAGCGTTGAGACGTGGGACAGGCAAGAGACCCAGTACTTC. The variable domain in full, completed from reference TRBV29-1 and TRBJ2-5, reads SAVISQKPSRDICQRGTSLTIQCQVDSQVTMMFWYRQQPGQSLTLIATANQGSEATYESGFVIDKFPISRPNLTFSTLTVSNMSPEDSSIYLCSVETWDRQETQYFGPGTRLLVL.